Below are 16 T cell receptor beta chains sequenced from a single sample in a study of OX40 agonist ivuxolimab in advanced cancers. Some clones are missing from TCRdb's copy, which holds only in-frame ones; the method was immunoSEQ multiplex PCR. The table shows about 62,000 clones, with around 85% occurring only once. Here the sequenced sample was CD4+ or CD8+ T cells sorted from blood, taken in a trial of the OX40 agonist ivuxolimab. The receptors were gathered from an adult with an advanced solid tumor such as melanoma, head and neck, liver or kidney cancer.

The J gene is TRBJ1-4, the V gene TRBV27; 8 nucleotides agree with TRBD1. Germline loops: CDR1 MNHEY, CDR2 SMNVEV (reference sequence). V dropped 5 bases and J dropped 5; count of bases not matched to a gene: 10. The CDR3 has 16 residues. The CDR3 here is CASSPIPGQGNEKLFF. CDR3 coding DNA: TGTGCCAGCAGTCCCATTCCCGGACAGGGAAATGAAAAACTGTTTTTT.

The CDR3 region has the DNA TGTGCCAGCTCACCTGAGCAGGGATTGTCCTACGAGCAGTACTTC. Residues: CASSPEQGLSYEQYF. The rearrangement uses TRBV18 and TRBJ2-7; D might be TRBD1 (5 bases). Per the germline V gene, CDR1 is KGHSH and CDR2 is LQKENI. The CDR3 has 15 residues. The V end lost 3 bases, the J end lost 1 base, and 13 bases lay between the germline ends.

This clone was recorded a few times. The chain carries TRBV2 and TRBJ2-7; D call uncertain. The CDR3 totals 10 residues. V shed 5 bases and J shed 2 bases, with 1 base lying between them. Germline values: CDR1 SNHLY, CDR2 FYNNEI. The CDR3 DNA reads as TGTGCCAGCAGTACCTACGAGCAGTACTTC. This translates into CASSTYEQYF. Supplemented by reference TRBV2 and TRBJ2-7, the full variable domain reads EPEVTQTPSHQVTQMGQEVILRCVPISNHLYFYWYRQILGQKVEFLVSFYNNEISEKSEIFDDQFSVERPDGSNFTLKIRSTKLEDSAMYFCASSTYEQYFGPGTRLTVT.

This chain uses TRBV6-5 with TRBJ1-1; TRBD1 matches 7 bases. With 2 bases clipped from V and 3 bases from J, the junction kept 3 bases outside the gene matches. Germline V gene data show CDR1 as MNHEY and CDR2 as SVGAGI. This CDR3 has 14 amino acids. CDR3 loop: CASSYLQGDTEAFF. CDR3 bases: TGTGCCAGCAGTTACCTCCAGGGGGACACTGAAGCTTTCTTT.

The genes are TRBV13 and TRBJ2-1; D is uncertain. Trimming pared 4 bases from V and 0 bases from J, leaving 13 bases between. The CDR3 loop spans 16 amino acids. CDR1 is PRHDT, CDR2 FYEKMQ, per germline (reference sequence). The CDR3 spells CASSSPVSRSYNEQFF. CDR3 DNA: TGTGCCAGCAGCTCGCCGGTGAGCCGCTCCTACAATGAGCAGTTCTTC.

The V gene is TRBV5-6, the J gene TRBJ2-1; 7 bases are a match to TRBD1. The CDR3 consists of 16 residues. Losses at the gene ends were 2 bases for V and 4 bases for J; bases not matched to a gene: 9. In germline, CDR1 is SGHDT, CDR2 YYEEEE. The CDR3 DNA reads as TGTGCCAGCAGCTTAGGGGGCCTCAGGGTGTACAATGAGCAGTTCTTC. Amino acids: CASSLGGLRVYNEQFF.

The gene calls are TRBV6-5 and TRBJ1-5; a weak D match, TRBD1 (5 bases). Trimming cost V 4 bases and J 2 bases, with 9 bases left between them. CDR3 length: 14 residues. The V gene's germline CDR1 is MNHEY and CDR2 SVGAGI. CDR3 in amino acids: CASSWGRGNQPQHF. The DNA of the CDR3 is TGTGCCAGCAGTTGGGGCAGGGGCAATCAGCCCCAGCATTTT.

The genes are TRBV25-1 and TRBJ2-7; 7 bases are shared with TRBD1. CDR1 is MGHDK, CDR2 SYGVNS, per germline. J was trimmed by 2 bases and V by 4 bases; bases with no gene match: 8. This CDR3 contains 15 residues. In DNA form, the CDR3 reads TGTGCCAGCAGTGCCCCCGGGACAGTCGCCTACGAGCAGTACTTC. It specifies CASSAPGTVAYEQYF.

V usage is TRBV2 and J usage is TRBJ1-1, with D possibly TRBD1 on 5 matching bases. The V end lost 7 bases, the J end lost 1 base, and 16 bases lay between the germline ends. The germline CDR1 and CDR2 sequences are SNHLY and FYNNEI. CDR3 size: 15 residues. CDR3 amino acids: CASKTGAWGNTEAFF. CDR3 DNA sequence: TGTGCCAGCAAAACAGGAGCCTGGGGGAACACTGAAGCTTTCTTT.

The chain has TRBV4-1 and TRBJ2-1; possibly TRBD2 for D (6 bases). The germline CDR1 and CDR2 sequences are MGHRA and YSYEKL. With 4 bases removed from V and 8 bases from J, the gap between germline ends came to 12 bases. The CDR3 is 13 residues long. The CDR3 coding sequence is TGCGCCAGCAGCCTAGTGTGGGGGGATGAGCAGTTCTTC. Amino acids: CASSLVWGDEQFF.

This sequence joins TRBV6-6 and TRBJ1-5; D gene uncertain. The CDR3 is 14 amino acids. V was trimmed by 2 bases and J by 0 bases, leaving 5 bases between them. Germline CDR1 MNHNY, CDR2 SVGAGI (reference sequence). Here the CDR3 reads CASSYDNSNQPQHF. The CDR3 DNA reads as TGTGCCAGCAGTTACGATAATAGCAATCAGCCCCAGCATTTT.

The chain combines TRBV10-1 with TRBJ1-1, with D perhaps matching TRBD1 (6 bases). The CDR3 is 14 residues long. Trimming left V 5 bases short and J 1 base short, with 11 bases between. Germline assignment: CDR1 WNHNN and CDR2 SYGVQD (reference sequence). The CDR3 region is CASSRGDPNTEAFF. CDR3 coding DNA: TGCGCCAGCAGTAGGGGGGACCCGAACACTGAAGCTTTCTTT.

V and J are TRBV7-6 and TRBJ1-5; D unresolved. Trimming took 1 base from V and 0 from J, leaving 13 bases between them. The CDR3 runs 17 residues. Germline V gives CDR1 SGHVS, CDR2 FNYEAQ. The CDR3 sequence is CASSLEAAFNSNQPQHF. The CDR3 nucleotides read TGTGCCAGCAGCTTAGAGGCGGCATTTAATAGCAATCAGCCCCAGCATTTT.

The V and J genes are TRBV4-2 and TRBJ2-7; 10 bases match TRBD2. CDR1 is LGHNA, CDR2 YNFKEQ, per germline. The length of the CDR3 is 16 residues. Trimming at V came to 1 base and at J to 7 bases, leaving 10 bases not matched to a gene. Here the CDR3 reads CASSQVGSGGTREQYF. The CDR3 DNA sequence: TGTGCCAGCAGCCAAGTAGGTAGCGGGGGGACTAGGGAGCAGTACTTC.

This chain links TRBV11-2 with TRBJ1-2; perhaps TRBD1 as D (6 bases). Trimming stripped 0 bases from V and 6 bases from J, with 14 bases between. This CDR3 is built from 15 residues. Germline CDR1 SGHAT, CDR2 FQNNGV. The CDR3 bases are TGTGCCAGCAGCTTAGAATTAGGGACAAAAGATGGCTACACCTTC. This gives the protein CASSLELGTKDGYTF.

This clone was counted a single time. V and J are TRBV28 and TRBJ2-5, with D perhaps TRBD2 (6 bases). The CDR3 is made up of 18 amino acids. Germline V gives CDR1 MDHEN, CDR2 SYDVKM. Between the trimmed V and J ends, which lost 6 bases and 4 bases, there was a span of 27 bases. For the CDR3, the DNA is TGTGCCAGCAGCCAAAACGCAGGCGGGACGCGAGGTTCAGAGACCCAGTACTTC. Amino acid sequence: CASSQNAGGTRGSETQYF.